The next 11 T cell receptor beta chains were all read from a single sample in a study of cytomegalovirus exposure and HLA in healthy donors. The PCR ran on 60 Vbeta and 13 Jbeta primers. Measured with immunoSEQ multiplex PCR; TCRdb has only the in-frame clones, and not every one. The sample has 100,000 or so clones, about 70% seen once. Sequenced: PBMCs. The receptor source for this set is a man between 25 and 39 years old in good health and CMV-seronegative.

The chain recombines TRBV30 with TRBJ2-1; 16 nucleotides agree with TRBD2. With V trimmed by 3 bases and J by 6 bases, 8 bases remained unmatched. CDR3 length equals 17 residues. Germline CDR1 reads GTSNPN; CDR2 reads SVGIG (reference sequence). This CDR3 reads CAWSSGTSGRATNEQFF. Here the CDR3 DNA reads TGTGCCTGGAGCTCCGGGACTAGCGGGAGGGCCACCAATGAGCAGTTCTTC.

This clone was picked up a small number of times. Sequence at one end of the junction differs from germline and may be a read error. The rearrangement links TRBV7-6 to TRBJ2-2; 8 nucleotides align to TRBD1. The CDR3 is 14 amino acids. Germline CDR1 is SGHVS and CDR2 is FNYEAQ. CDR3 coding DNA: TGTGCCAGCAGCCGGACAGGGAACTCCGGGGAGCTGTTTTTT. Protein: CASSRTGNSGELFF.

This clone was seen a handful of times. V is TRBV7-9 and J is TRBJ1-2; 7 bases fit TRBD1. In germline, CDR1 is SEHNR, CDR2 FQNEAQ (reference sequence). V was pared by 5 bases and J by 8 bases, with 8 bases of the junction left unmatched. The CDR3 has 13 residues. The CDR3: CASSPGDSEGYTF. The CDR3 region has the DNA TGTGCCAGCAGCCCGGGGGACAGCGAAGGCTACACCTTC.

The chain links TRBV28 to TRBJ2-7; 14 nucleotides align to TRBD2. The germline gives CDR1 MDHEN, CDR2 SYDVKM. The CDR3 totals 17 residues. After removal of 10 bases from V and 6 bases from J, the junction contained 17 bases not matched to a gene. CDR3 protein: CATSGLAGVVTTREQYF. CDR3 sequence (DNA): TGTGCCACCTCGGGACTAGCGGGAGTTGTCACTACTCGCGAGCAGTACTTC.

This clone was counted between two and nine times. This sequence joins TRBV10-2 and TRBJ1-3; possibly TRBD1 for D (5 bases). The CDR3 runs 14 residues. Trimming pared 0 bases from V and 5 bases from J, leaving 8 bases between. Germline V lookup: CDR1 WSHSY, CDR2 SAAADI. CDR3 protein: CASSESGARNTIYF. The CDR3 DNA reads as TGCGCCAGCAGTGAGTCAGGGGCCCGAAACACCATATATTTT.

This chain uses TRBV5-1 with TRBJ2-7; no clear D gene. This CDR3 region has 12 residues. Germline-derived CDR1 and CDR2 are SGHRS and YFSETQ. V shed 2 bases and J shed 6 bases, with 9 bases lying between them. The CDR3 reads CASSLVPGEQYF. CDR3 sequence (DNA): TGCGCCAGCAGCTTAGTTCCGGGCGAGCAGTACTTC.

This clone has more than one count but fewer than ten. This sequence joins TRBV7-2 and TRBJ2-3; 10 bases are a match to TRBD1. Germline assignment: CDR1 SGHTA and CDR2 FQGNSA. Trimming took 6 bases from V and 4 from J; bases not matched to a gene: 4. The CDR3 runs to 14 residues. The CDR3 sequence: CASRPGQGADTQYF. CDR3 bases: TGTGCCAGCAGACCCGGACAGGGGGCAGATACGCAGTATTTT.

The rearrangement links TRBV27 to TRBJ1-6, with D tentatively TRBD1 (6 bases). V gave up 2 bases and J gave up 10 bases, with 27 bases separating them. The germline V gene has CDR1 MNHEY and CDR2 SMNVEV (reference sequence). The CDR3 spans 19 residues. The chain's CDR3 is CASSLAGAAFPRKDSPLHF. The CDR3 region has the DNA TGTGCCAGCAGTTTAGCGGGGGCTGCTTTCCCCCGTAAGGACTCACCCCTCCACTTT.

The V gene is TRBV15, the J gene TRBJ2-1, with TRBD1 matching over 11 bases. Losses at the gene ends were 6 bases for V and 4 bases for J; bases not matched to a gene: 14. Germline V CDR1 and CDR2: LNHNV, YYDKDF (reference sequence). This CDR3 has 18 amino acids. In nucleotides, the CDR3 is TGTGCCACCAGTCCGGGACAGGGGGTAGCGTTGCGTTACAATGAGCAGTTCTTC. It yields the protein CATSPGQGVALRYNEQFF. The entire variable domain, with the rest obtained from reference TRBV15 and TRBJ2-1, is as follows: DAMVIQNPRYQVTQFGKPVTLSCSQTLNHNVMYWYQQKSSQAPKLLFHYYDKDFNNEADTPDNFQSRRPNTSFCFLDIRSPGLGDTAMYLCATSPGQGVALRYNEQFFGPGTRLTVL.

This clone showed up just a few times. The chain carries TRBV9 and TRBJ2-2, with 7 bases identical to TRBD2. V trimming: 3 bases; J trimming: 4 bases; junction bases outside the gene matches: 12. The V gene's germline CDR1 is SGDLS and CDR2 YYNGEE. The CDR3 is 17 amino acids. The CDR3 spells CASSATTSARPTGELFF. In nucleotides, the CDR3 is TGTGCCAGCAGCGCAACTACTAGCGCAAGGCCCACCGGGGAGCTGTTTTTT.

This chain connects TRBV9 to TRBJ1-1; perhaps TRBD1 as D (6 bases). The CDR3 sequence is 13 residues long. Between the trimmed V and J ends, which lost 2 bases and 5 bases, there was a span of 10 bases. From germline, CDR1 is SGDLS and CDR2 YYNGEE. CDR3 DNA sequence: TGTGCCAGCAGCGTGGCTACAGGGACTGAAGCTTTCTTT. Its protein is CASSVATGTEAFF.